The sequence of this TCR beta chain was determined in a study of lymphopenia after photon versus proton radiotherapy. The repertoire was sequenced with immunoSEQ multiplex PCR; TCRdb's copy has only in-frame clones and lacks some. The table lists under 65,000 clones, 65% to 85% of them singletons. Turning to this clone: Its antigen remains unidentified.

The CDR3 length is 17 residues. The V and J ends lost 0 bases and 4 bases respectively, with 16 bases between them. Germline lookup yields CDR1 LGHNA and CDR2 YSLEER. Study-wide results and limits: Larger post-nadir TCR diversity loss correlated inversely with survival in deceased patients.

The receptor's source is a man aged 55 to 69 with pancreatic cancer. The sequences come from peripheral blood, collected from a patient treated with proton-based radiotherapy. This chain connects TRBV4-3 to TRBJ2-1; the D is unclear. CDR3 DNA: TGCGCCAGCAGCCAAGATCTACCTGGGTTAGGGTACAATGAGCAGTTCTTC. Translation gives CASSQDLPGLGYNEQFF.